Listed here are 28 T cell receptor beta chains from one sample, sequenced in a study of cytomegalovirus exposure and HLA in healthy donors. The primer mix had 60 Vbeta and 13 Jbeta primers. This table comes from immunoSEQ multiplex PCR, and its TCRdb copy is limited to in-frame clones, with some not included. Seen here are about 170,000 clones, about 88% observed once, and the top ten hold roughly 2.5%. Sequencing was done on a sample of PBMCs. The receptors shown here come from a man younger than 40 in good health and CMV-seropositive.

V and J are TRBV6-5 and TRBJ2-7; 8 bases map to TRBD1. Germline CDR1 MNHEY, CDR2 SVGAGI. The CDR3 runs 13 residues. J lost 6 bases, V lost 4 bases, and 5 bases had no gene match. The CDR3 here is CASSWDRRFEQYF. The CDR3 DNA sequence: TGTGCCAGCAGTTGGGACAGGCGCTTCGAGCAGTACTTC.

V and J are TRBV6-1 and TRBJ1-3; weak D call: TRBD1 (5 bases). Germline lookup yields CDR1 MNHNS and CDR2 SASEGT. This CDR3 comprises 15 residues. V was clipped by 7 bases and J by 0 bases, with 13 bases between them. The CDR3 is CASNSRDFSGNTIYF. CDR3 DNA sequence: TGTGCCAGCAACTCCCGGGACTTCTCTGGAAACACCATATATTTT.

The chain is built from TRBV5-1 and TRBJ2-3; 7 bases map to TRBD1. Trimming took 4 bases from V and 4 from J; bases not matched to a gene: 12. CDR1 and CDR2 from the germline V gene are SGHRS and YFSETQ. The CDR3 runs to 16 residues. The CDR3 here is CASSEATGASADTQYF. The CDR3, as DNA: TGCGCCAGCAGCGAGGCCACAGGGGCTTCGGCAGATACGCAGTATTTT.

This chain uses TRBV27 with TRBJ2-1; TRBD2 matches 9 bases. V trimming: 3 bases; J trimming: 4 bases; junction bases outside the gene matches: 4. Germline CDR1 reads MNHEY; CDR2 reads SMNVEV (reference sequence). The CDR3 is 15 amino acids. CDR3 DNA: TGTGCCAGCAGTTTCAGCGGGAGGCTTTACAATGAGCAGTTCTTC. It codes for CASSFSGRLYNEQFF.

This clone was observed a handful of times. V gene TRBV5-4 combines with J gene TRBJ2-1; TRBD1 might be the D (7 bases). CDR1 is SGHNT, CDR2 YYREEE, per germline (reference sequence). This CDR3 region has 13 residues. Trimming stripped 9 bases from V and 7 bases from J, with 17 bases between. The CDR3 region is CANSPPGGNEQFF. CDR3 nucleotide sequence: TGTGCCAACTCACCGCCAGGGGGGAATGAGCAGTTCTTC.

This chain connects TRBV13 to TRBJ2-7; 10 bases align to TRBD2. CDR3 length: 15 residues. Germline V gene lookup returns CDR1 PRHDT and CDR2 FYEKMQ (reference sequence). V lost 4 bases, J lost 3 bases, and 6 bases stayed unmatched. Here the CDR3 reads CASSYSGREIYEQYF. The CDR3 DNA reads as TGTGCCAGCAGCTACAGCGGGAGGGAGATCTACGAGCAGTACTTC.

This clone was detected a few times. The chain has TRBV5-6 and TRBJ1-1; perhaps TRBD1 as D (5 bases). V lost 1 base, J lost 4 bases, and 11 bases lay in between. The CDR3 length is 14 residues. CDR1 is SGHDT, CDR2 YYEEEE, per germline. Written as DNA, the CDR3 is TGTGCCAGCAGCTTGAGGTCAGGGTTCACTGAAGCTTTCTTT. Its protein product is CASSLRSGFTEAFF.

V usage is TRBV27 and J usage is TRBJ2-5; no firm D call. The CDR3 is made up of 13 amino acids. V dropped 3 bases and J dropped 5 bases, with 10 bases sitting between them. Germline CDR1 MNHEY, CDR2 SMNVEV (reference sequence). CDR3 loop: CASSFGRWETQYF. The CDR3 DNA reads TGTGCCAGCAGTTTCGGCAGGTGGGAGACCCAGTACTTC.

The rearrangement uses TRBV9 and TRBJ1-2; 7 bases fit TRBD1. Germline V gene sequence: CDR1 SGDLS, CDR2 YYNGEE. The CDR3 consists of 15 residues. With 3 bases clipped from V and 8 bases from J, the junction kept 13 bases outside the gene matches. Written as DNA, the CDR3 is TGTGCCAGCAGCGCGACAGGGTCACCGGGGGGGGGCTACACCTTC. Its protein is CASSATGSPGGGYTF.

The rearrangement links TRBV4-2 to TRBJ2-3, with TRBD2 as a possible D gene (6 bases). V was pared by 1 base and J by 5 bases, with 10 bases between. Germline CDR1 LGHNA, CDR2 YNFKEQ. This CDR3 has 14 amino acids. CDR3 in amino acids: CASSQGLVEDTQYF. The CDR3 DNA reads TGTGCCAGCAGCCAAGGACTAGTGGAAGATACGCAGTATTTT.

The V call is TRBV7-2, the J call TRBJ1-2, with TRBD1 matching over 8 bases. V shed 5 bases, J shed 5 bases, and the junction held 7 bases outside the gene matches. Germline values: CDR1 SGHTA, CDR2 FQGNSA. This CDR3 contains 14 residues. The CDR3: CASSTPTGAYGYTF. In DNA, the CDR3 is TGTGCCAGCAGCACCCCGACAGGGGCATATGGCTACACCTTC.

The rearrangement links TRBV29-1 to TRBJ2-7; 7 nucleotides line up with TRBD1. With 6 bases clipped from V and 0 bases from J, the junction kept 5 bases outside the gene matches. Germline V CDR1 and CDR2: SQVTM, ANQGSEA. There are 13 residues in the CDR3. CDR3 sequence: CSVLGQASYEQYF. The CDR3 region has the DNA TGCAGCGTACTCGGACAGGCCTCCTACGAGCAGTACTTC.

This chain uses TRBV2 with TRBJ1-5; 10 bases map to TRBD1. Germline V gives CDR1 SNHLY, CDR2 FYNNEI. This CDR3 region has 14 residues. The ends lost 11 bases at V and 6 bases at J; junction bases unmatched: 10. CDR3 coding DNA: TGTGCCGGCGGGGGGGACAGGGGCAGTCAGCCCCAGCATTTT. Translating it yields CAGGGDRGSQPQHF. Filled out from reference TRBV2 and TRBJ1-5, the complete variable domain reads EPEVTQTPSHQVTQMGQEVILRCVPISNHLYFYWYRQILGQKVEFLVSFYNNEISEKSEIFDDQFSVERPDGSNFTLKIRSTKLEDSAMYFCAGGGDRGSQPQHFGDGTRLSIL.

The chain combines TRBV5-1 with TRBJ2-2; TRBD1 matches at 9 bases. In germline, CDR1 is SGHRS, CDR2 YFSETQ. This CDR3 contains 16 residues. The J segment lost 4 bases and the V segment lost 5 bases, leaving 9 bases of the junction unmatched. The CDR3 DNA is TGCGCCAGCAGACGGCCGGGACAGGGCCCCACCGGGGAGCTGTTTTTT. Protein sequence: CASRRPGQGPTGELFF.

The rearrangement joins TRBV5-4 to TRBJ1-6, with D unclear. The V end lost 7 bases, the J end lost 5 bases, and 13 bases lay between the germline ends. The CDR3 is 14 residues long. Germline V gene sequence: CDR1 SGHNT, CDR2 YYREEE (reference sequence). This CDR3 is CASHPGVNNSPLHF. The CDR3, as DNA: TGTGCCAGCCACCCCGGGGTGAATAATTCACCCCTCCACTTT.

The chain has TRBV20-1 and TRBJ2-1; D gene uncertain. The germline V and J ends were trimmed by 6 bases and 10 bases, with 13 bases remaining between them. Germline CDR1 and CDR2: DFQATT and SNEGSKA (reference sequence). The CDR3 extends over 11 amino acids. Here the CDR3 DNA reads TGCAGTGCGGCCCTAGGTCACGAGCAGTTCTTC. It encodes CSAALGHEQFF.

This clone occurred once. V gene TRBV6-5 combines with J gene TRBJ2-1; TRBD1 agrees at 7 bases. The CDR3 extends over 13 amino acids. With 6 bases clipped from V and 6 bases from J, the junction kept 5 bases outside the gene matches. In germline, CDR1 is MNHEY, CDR2 SVGAGI. The CDR3: CASRLYRGNEQFF. DNA of the CDR3: TGTGCCAGCAGACTTTACAGGGGCAATGAGCAGTTCTTC.

This sequence joins TRBV11-2 and TRBJ1-2, with TRBD1 identical over 9 bases. The CDR3 has 16 amino acids. Trimming took 2 bases from V and 4 from J; bases not matched to a gene: 8. Germline lookup yields CDR1 SGHAT and CDR2 FQNNGV. The CDR3 sequence: CASSLRRTGAGYGYTF. The CDR3 DNA follows: TGTGCCAGCAGCTTACGCCGGACAGGGGCCGGCTATGGCTACACCTTC.

The chain joins TRBV2 to TRBJ1-1; a weak D match, TRBD1 (5 bases). This CDR3 has 13 residues. Germline V CDR1 and CDR2: SNHLY, FYNNEI. With 4 bases removed from V and 1 base from J, the gap between germline ends came to 7 bases. CDR3 residues: CASSGQRNTEAFF. The CDR3 DNA reads TGTGCCAGCAGTGGACAGAGGAACACTGAAGCTTTCTTT.

The rearrangement links TRBV4-3 to TRBJ1-5, with D uncertain. Germline loops: CDR1 LGHNA, CDR2 YSLEER. Between the trimmed V and J ends, which lost 1 base and 7 bases, there was a span of 14 bases. CDR3 length: 15 residues. The CDR3 sequence: CASSQGASGGQPQHF. The CDR3 DNA reads as TGCGCCAGCAGCCAAGGGGCGAGTGGCGGGCAGCCCCAGCATTTT.

The rearrangement links TRBV15 to TRBJ2-5, with 13 bases fitting TRBD2. From germline, CDR1 is LNHNV and CDR2 YYDKDF (reference sequence). This CDR3 is 17 amino acids long. The trim removed 1 base at V and 5 bases at J, leaving 7 bases unmatched. CDR3: CATSRGGTSGIGETQYF. Written as DNA, the CDR3 is TGTGCCACCAGCAGAGGAGGGACTAGCGGGATCGGCGAGACCCAGTACTTC.

The count of this clone is one. The rearrangement joins TRBV18 to TRBJ2-2, with 7 nucleotides matching TRBD2. Germline CDR1 is KGHSH and CDR2 is LQKENI. The V and J ends lost 5 bases and 5 bases, in that order; junction bases with no gene match: 11. The CDR3 length is 16 residues. The CDR3 DNA reads TGTGCCAGCTCAGTCCCGGGACTACGAGAGACCGGGGAGCTGTTTTTT. It translates to CASSVPGLRETGELFF.

V and J are TRBV19 and TRBJ2-5; 12 positions agree with TRBD2. The germline CDR1 and CDR2 sequences are LNHDA and SQIVND (reference sequence). This CDR3 has 14 amino acids. V dropped 4 bases and J dropped 4; count of bases not matched to a gene: 1. For the CDR3, the DNA is TGTGCCAGTAGTAGGGGACTAGCGGGAGAGACCCAGTACTTC. Translation: CASSRGLAGETQYF. The complete variable domain, with remaining parts taken from reference TRBV19 and TRBJ2-5, reads DGGITQSPKYLFRKEGQNVTLSCEQNLNHDAMYWYRQDPGQGLRLIYYSQIVNDFQKGDIAEGYSVSREKKESFPLTVTSAQKNPTAFYLCASSRGLAGETQYFGPGTRLLVL.

The chain joins TRBV25-1 to TRBJ1-4; tentatively, D is TRBD1 (6 bases). This CDR3 spans 14 amino acids. Germline CDR1 is MGHDK and CDR2 is SYGVNS. Trimming took off 2 bases at V and 10 bases at J, with 14 bases between the two ends. CDR3 in amino acids: CASSEGGGRGKLFF. For the CDR3, the DNA is TGTGCCAGCAGTGAAGGGGGGGGCCGGGGAAAACTGTTTTTT.

This rearrangement joins TRBV7-8 to TRBJ2-5, with 8 bases matching TRBD1. V lost 1 base and J lost 4; bases outside the gene matches: 2. Germline lookup yields CDR1 SGHVS and CDR2 FQNEAQ. The CDR3 is made up of 14 amino acids. The CDR3 coding sequence is TGTGCCAGCAGCTTAGGGACAGGGCGAGAGACCCAGTACTTC. Translating it yields CASSLGTGRETQYF.

This chain uses TRBV9 with TRBJ1-1; D unclear. CDR3 length: 14 amino acids. Germline CDR1 is SGDLS and CDR2 is YYNGEE. With 0 bases removed from V and 2 bases from J, the gap between germline ends came to 8 bases. CDR3 nucleotide sequence: TGTGCCAGCAGCGTAGGAACACAAAACACTGAAGCTTTCTTT. It encodes CASSVGTQNTEAFF.

This chain joins TRBV7-2 and TRBJ2-2, with D perhaps TRBD2 (5 bases). The CDR3 totals 17 residues. CDR1 is SGHTA, CDR2 FQGNSA, per germline. The ends were cut back, 9 bases at V and 0 bases at J, with 20 bases in the middle. In nucleotides, the CDR3 is TGTGCCAGTGGGTACTGGTCGCGGGTAGCGAACACCGGGGAGCTGTTTTTT. It codes for CASGYWSRVANTGELFF.

The chain recombines TRBV11-2 with TRBJ2-3; D ambiguous. Per the germline V gene, CDR1 is SGHAT and CDR2 is FQNNGV. V was clipped by 1 base and J by 11 bases, with 10 bases between them. The length of the CDR3 is 12 residues. CDR3 region: CASSLGAIRQYF. As DNA, the CDR3 is TGTGCCAGCAGCTTAGGGGCAATCCGGCAGTATTTT. Using reference TRBV11-2 and TRBJ2-3 for the parts outside the CDR3, the full variable domain is EAGVAQSPRYKIIEKRQSVAFWCNPISGHATLYWYQQILGQGPKLLIQFQNNGVVDDSQLPKDRFSAERLKGVDSTLKIQPAKLEDSAVYLCASSLGAIRQYFGPGTRLTVL.